This TCR beta chain was found in a study of graft-versus-host responses after intestinal transplantation. This clone was detected only once. Its antigen is still unknown. CDR3 length equals 15 residues. Germline CDR1 is SEHNR and CDR2 is FQNEAQ (reference sequence). Unmatched junction bases numbered 2, after V lost 5 bases and J lost 0 bases. TCRdb's table, derived via immunoSEQ multiplex PCR, lists solely in-frame clones and lacks some. This sample has some 87,000 clones, with 92% found just once. Sequencing was performed on unstimulated CD4+ T cells sorted from spleen or lymph node cells, taken before intestinal transplant. This clonotype was sampled from a human donor who received an intestinal transplant. The genes are TRBV7-9 and TRBJ2-5; TRBD2 matches at 11 bases. The CDR3 here is CASSPGLADQETQYF. DNA of the CDR3: TGTGCCAGCAGCCCGGGACTAGCGGACCAAGAGACCCAGTACTTC.